Listed here are 24 T cell receptor beta chains from one sample, sequenced in a study of CD8 T cells in ankylosing spondylitis. Whole-study results and caveats: A TCR beta motif of under 10 highly homologous variants appeared characteristic of ankylosing spondylitis blood.

No antigen has been identified for these receptors. Each CDR3 protein is one row after TCRdb ran MiXCR on the 5' RACE reads. Among approximately 520,000 distinct CDR3 sequences listed, under 5.5% were seen once. The sample taken for sequencing was blood, either unsorted or a sorted T cell fraction (not recorded which). Source of these receptors: a male donor with ankylosing spondylitis.

This clonotype occurred a few times. This rearrangement joins TRBV6-1 to TRBJ2-7; TRBD1 agrees at 9 bases. Per germline, CDR1 MNHNS and CDR2 SASEGT. J lost 5 bases, V lost 6 bases, and 8 bases had no gene match. The CDR3 is 14 residues long. CDR3 nucleotides: TGTGCCAGCAGCCTCCGGACAGGGGCCGACGAGCAGTACTTC. The encoded protein is CASSLRTGADEQYF.

This chain links TRBV12-3 or TRBV12-4 with TRBJ2-7; TRBD2 aligns across 7 bases. The CDR3 totals 17 residues. V lost 3 bases to trimming and J lost 3 bases; unmatched junction nucleotides: 14. CDR3 sequence reads: CASSFIGLRRESYEQYF. The CDR3 nucleotides are TGTGCCAGCAGTTTTATAGGTCTAAGGCGGGAGAGCTACGAGCAGTACTTC.

At least ten counts were recorded for this clonotype. The chain is built from TRBV20-1 and TRBJ1-1; D unclear. Per the germline V gene, CDR1 is DFQATT and CDR2 is SNEGSKA (reference sequence). Trimming pared 5 bases from V and 1 base from J, leaving 14 bases between. This CDR3 comprises 14 residues. The CDR3 is CSARSPRANTEAFF. The DNA of the CDR3 is TGCAGTGCTCGATCCCCCCGGGCGAACACTGAAGCTTTCTTT.

This clonotype was detected ten times or more. V and J are TRBV5-5 and TRBJ2-7; D is undetermined. The V gene lost 3 bases and the J gene lost 5 bases, with 9 bases spanning the gap. CDR1 is SGHKS and CDR2 is YYEKEE in the germline V gene (reference sequence). The CDR3 is made up of 12 amino acids. The CDR3 sequence: CASSSFGHEQYF. DNA of the CDR3: TGTGCCAGCAGCTCCTTCGGCCACGAGCAGTACTTC. Full variable domain (rest looked up from reference TRBV5-5 and TRBJ2-7): DAGVTQSPTHLIKTRGQQVTLRCSPISGHKSVSWYQQVLGQGPQFIFQYYEKEERGRGNFPDRFSARQFPNYSSELNVNALLLGDSALYLCASSSFGHEQYFGPGTRLTVT.

This clonotype was detected many times. The chain joins TRBV20-1 to TRBJ2-1, with D perhaps matching TRBD2 (6 bases). The length of the CDR3 is 16 residues. Trimming pared 3 bases from V and 3 bases from J, leaving 18 bases between. Germline CDR1 and CDR2: DFQATT and SNEGSKA (reference sequence). The CDR3 protein is CSARGAGAAGYNEQFF. CDR3 nucleotides: TGCAGTGCTAGGGGAGCGGGCGCCGCGGGCTACAATGAGCAGTTCTTC.

This clonotype was seen at least ten times. V and J are TRBV12-3 or TRBV12-4 and TRBJ2-7; 10 bases agree with TRBD2. This CDR3 is 15 amino acids long. Germline trimming cut 6 bases from V and 6 bases from J; bases unmatched to any gene: 11. The CDR3 nucleotides read TGTGCCAGCAGGGACCTGACTAGCGGGCCGGGCGAGCAGTACTTC. This encodes CASRDLTSGPGEQYF.

In its sample, this clonotype was seen many times. J is TRBJ2-4 and V is TRBV4-1, with 7 nucleotides matching TRBD2. Germline loops: CDR1 MGHRA, CDR2 YSYEKL. The CDR3 contains 18 residues. The V and J ends lost 0 bases and 5 bases, in that order; junction bases with no gene match: 13. The CDR3 loop is CASSQDVSEGRGENIQYF. In DNA, the CDR3 is TGCGCCAGCAGCCAAGATGTCAGTGAGGGACGGGGGGAAAACATTCAGTACTTC.

This clonotype was seen ten or more times. The chain couples TRBV10-3 to TRBJ1-1; D is ambiguous. The V end lost 6 bases, the J end lost 9 bases, and 17 bases lay between the germline ends. The CDR3 has 13 amino acids. The germline gives CDR1 ENHRY, CDR2 SYGVKD. In nucleotides, the CDR3 is TGTGCCATCAGGGTAGGAGAGGGCGTTCAAGCTTTCTTT. This gives the protein CAIRVGEGVQAFF.

This clonotype occurred many times. V is TRBV4-1 and J is TRBJ2-4; weak D call: TRBD1 (6 bases). This CDR3 region has 15 residues. V gave up 0 bases and J gave up 8 bases, with 14 bases separating them. Per the germline V gene, CDR1 is MGHRA and CDR2 is YSYEKL. The chain's CDR3 is CASSQEQGVGDIQYF. The CDR3 DNA sequence: TGCGCCAGCAGCCAAGAACAGGGCGTTGGTGACATTCAGTACTTC.

This clonotype was picked up many times. The chain links TRBV20-1 to TRBJ1-4; D remains ambiguous. Germline V gives CDR1 DFQATT, CDR2 SNEGSKA (reference sequence). The V and J ends lost 0 bases and 0 bases respectively, with 5 bases between them. The CDR3 has 14 residues. As DNA, the CDR3 is TGCAGTGCTAGAGACGGTACAACTAATGAAAAACTGTTTTTT. Translated: CSARDGTTNEKLFF.

This clonotype was seen ten or more times. This chain connects TRBV7-9 to TRBJ2-1, with a weak D call TRBD2 (6 bases). The CDR3 is made up of 15 amino acids. V dropped 5 bases and J dropped 0 bases, with 11 bases sitting between them. Germline CDR1 reads SEHNR; CDR2 reads FQNEAQ (reference sequence). The CDR3 DNA reads TGTGCCAGCAGCATACGGGGGAGCTCCTACAATGAGCAGTTCTTC. It codes for CASSIRGSSYNEQFF. The full variable domain, its missing parts supplied by reference TRBV7-9 and TRBJ2-1, is DTGVSQNPRHKITKRGQNVTFRCDPISEHNRLYWYRQTLGQGPEFLTYFQNEAQLEKSRLLSDRFSAERPKGSFSTLEIQRTEQGDSAMYLCASSIRGSSYNEQFFGPGTRLTVL.

This clonotype was detected many times. The chain recombines TRBV7-9 with TRBJ2-3, with 7 bases lining up with TRBD2. This CDR3 has 15 residues. Germline V gene lookup returns CDR1 SEHNR and CDR2 FQNEAQ (reference sequence). The V gene end was trimmed by 1 base and the J gene end by 4 bases; junction bases not matched to a gene: 5. For the CDR3, the DNA is TGTGCCAGCAGCTTAGGAGGACTAGTGGCAGATACGCAGTATTTT. It is translated as CASSLGGLVADTQYF. The variable domain in full, with the rest retrieved from reference TRBV7-9 and TRBJ2-3, is DTGVSQNPRHKITKRGQNVTFRCDPISEHNRLYWYRQTLGQGPEFLTYFQNEAQLEKSRLLSDRFSAERPKGSFSTLEIQRTEQGDSAMYLCASSLGGLVADTQYFGPGTRLTVL.

In this sample, this clonotype turned up a few times. The gene calls are TRBV6-1 and TRBJ2-1; 11 positions match TRBD2. Trimming removed 5 bases from V and 10 bases from J; junction bases left unmatched: 4. Germline V gene sequence: CDR1 MNHNS, CDR2 SASEGT. The CDR3 extends over 13 amino acids. CDR3 residues: CASSPRLAGEQFF. The CDR3 region has the DNA TGTGCCAGCAGTCCCAGACTAGCGGGGGAGCAGTTCTTC.

This clonotype has just a few counts. V gene TRBV20-1 combines with J gene TRBJ1-1; D might be TRBD1 (5 bases). V was cut by 4 bases and J by 6 bases, with 18 bases left in between. CDR3 length equals 14 residues. From germline, CDR1 is DFQATT and CDR2 SNEGSKA (reference sequence). CDR3 amino acids: CSATGGRTRAEAFF. The DNA of the CDR3 is TGCAGTGCTACCGGGGGAAGAACGAGGGCTGAAGCTTTCTTT.

This clonotype was counted at least ten times. The V gene is TRBV7-3, the J gene TRBJ1-5; possible D gene TRBD1, 5 bases. V was shortened by 2 bases and J by 8 bases, with 10 bases between the two germline ends. The CDR3 is 13 residues long. Germline CDR1 SGHTA, CDR2 FQGTGA. The CDR3: CASSLGALEPQHF. CDR3 nucleotide sequence: TGTGCCAGCAGCTTAGGGGCCCTAGAGCCCCAGCATTTT.

This clonotype showed up just a few times. The chain recombines TRBV11-2 with TRBJ2-1; D gene uncertain. The CDR3 has 15 residues. The V and J ends lost 7 bases and 0 bases respectively, with 13 bases between them. From germline, CDR1 is SGHAT and CDR2 FQNNGV. CDR3 region: CASTLAADSYNEQFF. CDR3 nucleotide sequence: TGTGCCAGCACCCTCGCCGCGGACTCCTACAATGAGCAGTTCTTC.

This clonotype was detected ten times or more. The CDR3: CASSSGQGLSGANVLTF. The CDR3 bases are TGTGCCAGCAGCTCAGGACAGGGGCTCTCTGGGGCCAACGTCCTGACTTTC. The rearrangement uses TRBV7-9 and TRBJ2-6, with 9 bases lining up with TRBD1. Germline assignment: CDR1 SEHNR and CDR2 FQNEAQ (reference sequence). The CDR3 sequence is 17 residues long. V was clipped by 4 bases and J by 0 bases; unmatched bases: 4.

This clonotype was detected ten times or more. The chain carries TRBV7-2 and TRBJ2-5, with 10 bases matching TRBD2. The germline gives CDR1 SGHTA, CDR2 FQGNSA. The V and J ends lost 5 bases and 5 bases, in that order; junction bases with no gene match: 5. The CDR3 covers 14 residues. The DNA of the CDR3 is TGTGCCAGCAGCCTATTGACTAGCGGGGAGACCCAGTACTTC. Amino acids: CASSLLTSGETQYF.

This clonotype has ten or more counts. J is TRBJ2-1 and V is TRBV7-3; 8 positions agree with TRBD1. V dropped 5 bases and J dropped 6; count of bases not matched to a gene: 9. Germline values: CDR1 SGHTA, CDR2 FQGTGA. CDR3 length: 15 residues. CDR3 residues: CASSRPGGLGNEQFF. CDR3 DNA sequence: TGTGCCAGCAGCCGACCAGGGGGCTTGGGCAATGAGCAGTTCTTC.

The genes are TRBV6-1 and TRBJ2-4, with D perhaps matching TRBD1 (5 bases). CDR3 size: 15 residues. V was pared by 5 bases and J by 0 bases, with 11 bases between. Germline loops: CDR1 MNHNS, CDR2 SASEGT. As DNA, the CDR3 is TGTGCCAGCAGTACCGGACAACTAGCCAAAAACATTCAGTACTTC. This encodes CASSTGQLAKNIQYF.

This clonotype was picked up many times. The rearrangement links TRBV4-3 to TRBJ2-1; TRBD2 agrees at 10 bases. CDR1 is LGHNA, CDR2 YSLEER, per germline. Unmatched junction bases numbered 5, after V lost 4 bases and J lost 5 bases. CDR3 length: 15 residues. DNA for the CDR3: TGCGCCAGCAGCCGAGGACTAGCGGCAAACAATGAGCAGTTCTTC. Its translation is CASSRGLAANNEQFF.

This chain joins TRBV6-5 and TRBJ2-3; TRBD2 aligns across 12 bases. CDR3 size: 16 residues. Trimming at V came to 2 bases and at J to 2 bases, leaving 2 bases not matched to a gene. In germline, CDR1 is MNHEY, CDR2 SVGAGI. The CDR3 nucleotides read TGTGCCAGCAGTTACGGGACTAGCGGGCCCACAGATACGCAGTATTTT. It translates to CASSYGTSGPTDTQYF.

This clonotype has at least ten counts. The chain employs TRBV10-3 and TRBJ2-7; D unresolved. From germline, CDR1 is ENHRY and CDR2 SYGVKD. The ends were cut back, 3 bases at V and 0 bases at J, with 3 bases in the middle. The CDR3 runs 12 residues. CDR3 residues: CAISDYSYEQYF. The CDR3 nucleotides are TGTGCCATCAGTGACTACTCCTACGAGCAGTACTTC.

This clonotype was observed at least ten times. The chain joins TRBV12-5 to TRBJ1-1, with 9 bases fitting TRBD1. CDR1 is LGHNT, CDR2 FRNRAP, per germline. This CDR3 region has 15 residues. V shed 3 bases, J shed 1 base, and the junction held 3 bases outside the gene matches. CDR3 in amino acids: CASGFWTGANTEAFF. The CDR3 DNA is TGTGCTAGTGGTTTCTGGACAGGGGCGAACACTGAAGCTTTCTTT.